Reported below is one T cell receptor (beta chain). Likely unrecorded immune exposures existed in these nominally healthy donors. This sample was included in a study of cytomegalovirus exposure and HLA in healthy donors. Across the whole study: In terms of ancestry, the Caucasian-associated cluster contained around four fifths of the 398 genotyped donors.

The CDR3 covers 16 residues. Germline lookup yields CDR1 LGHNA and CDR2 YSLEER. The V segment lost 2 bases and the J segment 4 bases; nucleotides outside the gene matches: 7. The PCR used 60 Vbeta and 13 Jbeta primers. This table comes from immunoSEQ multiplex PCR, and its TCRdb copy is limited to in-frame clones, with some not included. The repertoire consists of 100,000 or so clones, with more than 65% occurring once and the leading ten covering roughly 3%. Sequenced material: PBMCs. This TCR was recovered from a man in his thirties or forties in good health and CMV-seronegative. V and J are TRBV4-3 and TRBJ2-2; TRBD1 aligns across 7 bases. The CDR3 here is CASSQIQGPRTGELFF. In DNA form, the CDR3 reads TGCGCCAGCAGCCAAATACAGGGGCCCCGCACCGGGGAGCTGTTTTTT.